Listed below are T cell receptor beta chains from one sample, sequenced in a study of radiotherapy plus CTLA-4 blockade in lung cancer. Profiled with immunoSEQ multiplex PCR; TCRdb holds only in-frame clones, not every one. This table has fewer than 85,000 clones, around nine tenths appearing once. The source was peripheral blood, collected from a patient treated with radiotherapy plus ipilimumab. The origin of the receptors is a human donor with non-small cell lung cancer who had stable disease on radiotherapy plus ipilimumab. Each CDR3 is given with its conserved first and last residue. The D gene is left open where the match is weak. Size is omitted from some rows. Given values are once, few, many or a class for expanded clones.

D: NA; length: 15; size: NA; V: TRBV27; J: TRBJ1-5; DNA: TGTGCCAGCAGTTTAAGGGCAGCGCGGGATCAGCCCCAGCATTTT; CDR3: CASSLRAARDQPQHF
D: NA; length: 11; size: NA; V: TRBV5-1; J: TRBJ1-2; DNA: TGCGCCAGCAGCGACCGAAGGGGCTACACCTTC; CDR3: CASSDRRGYTF
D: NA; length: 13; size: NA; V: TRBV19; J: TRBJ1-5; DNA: TGTGCCAGTAGTGCGCAATCAGCTCAGCCCCAGCATTTT; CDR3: CASSAQSAQPQHF
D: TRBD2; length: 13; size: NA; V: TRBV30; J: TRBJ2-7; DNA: TGTGCCTGGACCAGCGGGGGCCGTTACGAGCAGTACTTC; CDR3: CAWTSGGRYEQYF
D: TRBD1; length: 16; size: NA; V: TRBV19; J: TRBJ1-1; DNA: TGTGCCAGTAGTACCCCCGGGGACAGGGGGAGGACTGAAGCTTTCTTT; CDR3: CASSTPGDRGRTEAFF
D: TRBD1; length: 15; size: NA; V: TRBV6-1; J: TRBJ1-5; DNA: TGTGCCAGGACAGGGGGCGCGGCAAGCAATCAGCCCCAGCATTTT; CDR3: CARTGGAASNQPQHF
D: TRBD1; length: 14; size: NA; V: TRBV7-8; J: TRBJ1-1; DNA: TGTGCCAGCAGCTTGGGACAGGGGGCCACTGAAGCTTTCTTT; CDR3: CASSLGQGATEAFF
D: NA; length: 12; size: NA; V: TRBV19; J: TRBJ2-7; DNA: TGTACCAGTAGAAGTAGCTCCTACGAGCAGTACTTC; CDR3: CTSRSSSYEQYF
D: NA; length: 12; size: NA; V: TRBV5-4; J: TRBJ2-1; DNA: TGTGCCAGCAGCTTGGTGGCGGGGGAGCAGTTCTTC; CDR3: CASSLVAGEQFF
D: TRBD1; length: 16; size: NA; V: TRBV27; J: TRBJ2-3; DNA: TGTGCCAGCAGCCTACAGGGGGTCTCTAGCACAGATACGCAGTATTTT; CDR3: CASSLQGVSSTDTQYF
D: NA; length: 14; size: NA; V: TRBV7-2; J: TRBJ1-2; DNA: TGTGCCAGCAGCTTAGCGCTCCGATCCTCAGGCTACACCTTC; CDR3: CASSLALRSSGYTF
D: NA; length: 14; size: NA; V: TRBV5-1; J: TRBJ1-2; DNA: TGCGCCAGCAGCCCCGCTAGGCTCTCCTATGGCTACACCTTC; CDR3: CASSPARLSYGYTF
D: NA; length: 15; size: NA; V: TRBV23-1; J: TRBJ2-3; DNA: TGCGCTACCGGCTTGAGGAGGGTGAGCACAGATACGCAGTATTTT; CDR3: CATGLRRVSTDTQYF
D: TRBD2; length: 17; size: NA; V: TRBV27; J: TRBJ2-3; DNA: TGTGCCAGCGCTCCCCAACTAGCGGGGGGCAGCACAGATACGCAGTATTTT; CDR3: CASAPQLAGGSTDTQYF
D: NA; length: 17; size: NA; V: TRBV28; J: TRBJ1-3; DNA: TGTGCCAGCAGTTTAGATCGCGGGTCCGAGGGAGAAAACACCATATATTTT; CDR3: CASSLDRGSEGENTIYF
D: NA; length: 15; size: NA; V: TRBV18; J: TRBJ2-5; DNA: TGTGCCAGCTCACCACCGAATGGGCGAGAAGAGACCCAGTACTTC; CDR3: CASSPPNGREETQYF
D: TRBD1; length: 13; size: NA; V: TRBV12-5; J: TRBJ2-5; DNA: TGTGCTAGTGCTCGGGACAGGGAAGCGACCCAGTACTTC; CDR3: CASARDREATQYF
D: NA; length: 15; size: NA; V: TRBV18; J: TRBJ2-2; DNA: TGTGCCAGCTCACCTCTCCCAGGGGTGTCCGGGGAGCTGTTTTTT; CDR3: CASSPLPGVSGELFF
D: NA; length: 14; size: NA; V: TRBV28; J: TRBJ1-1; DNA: TGTGCCAGCAGTTTGTGGCAGGGCAGCACTGAAGCTTTCTTT; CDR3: CASSLWQGSTEAFF
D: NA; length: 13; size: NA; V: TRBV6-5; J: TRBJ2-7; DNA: TGTGCCAGCAGAGCCCTAGGGATGGACGAGCAGTACTTC; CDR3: CASRALGMDEQYF
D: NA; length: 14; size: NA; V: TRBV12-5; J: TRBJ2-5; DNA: TGTGCTAGTGGTAAGGGGGGGCTCGCAGAGACCCAGTACTTC; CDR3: CASGKGGLAETQYF
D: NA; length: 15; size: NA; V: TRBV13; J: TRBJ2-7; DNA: TGTGCCAGCAGCTTAGGCGAGGGAGCATCCTACGAGCAGTACTTC; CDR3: CASSLGEGASYEQYF
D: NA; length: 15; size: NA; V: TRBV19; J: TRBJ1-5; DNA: TGTGCCAGTAGTATCTGGGGAAATAGCAATCAGCCCCAGCATTTT; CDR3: CASSIWGNSNQPQHF
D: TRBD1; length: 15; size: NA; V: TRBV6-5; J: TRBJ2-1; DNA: TGTGCCAGCACCCTCGGACAGGATCACAACAATGAGCAGTTCTTC; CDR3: CASTLGQDHNNEQFF
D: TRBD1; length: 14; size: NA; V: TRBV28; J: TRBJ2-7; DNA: TGTGCCAGCACCAGGACAGGCAAGTACTACGAGCAGTACTTC; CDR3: CASTRTGKYYEQYF
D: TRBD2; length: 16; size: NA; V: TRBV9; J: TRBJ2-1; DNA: TGTGCCAGCAGCGTAGTCGGAACTAGCGGGAGTAATGAGCAGTTCTTC; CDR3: CASSVVGTSGSNEQFF
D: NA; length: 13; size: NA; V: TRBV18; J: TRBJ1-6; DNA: TGTGCCAGCTCACGCCCCCCTGGATCACCCCTCCACTTT; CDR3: CASSRPPGSPLHF
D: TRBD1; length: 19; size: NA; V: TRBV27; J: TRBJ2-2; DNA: TGTGCCAGCAGCTCCCGCCGGGACAGGGACAAAGGGCGGACCGGGGAGCTGTTTTTT; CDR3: CASSSRRDRDKGRTGELFF
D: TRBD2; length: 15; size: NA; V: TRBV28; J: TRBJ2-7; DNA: TGTGCCAGCAGTTTACAGCGGGGGGGCCGAAGCGAGCAGTACTTC; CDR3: CASSLQRGGRSEQYF
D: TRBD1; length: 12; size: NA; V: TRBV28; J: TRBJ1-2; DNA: TGTGCCAGCAGAAGGACAGGTAAAGGCTACACCTTC; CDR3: CASRRTGKGYTF
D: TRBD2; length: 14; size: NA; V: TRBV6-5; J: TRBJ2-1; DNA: TGTGCCAGCAGTTACCAAGCGGGATACAATGAGCAGTTCTTC; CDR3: CASSYQAGYNEQFF
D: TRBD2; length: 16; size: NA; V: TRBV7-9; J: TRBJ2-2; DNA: TGTGCCAGCAGCTTACTGACTAGCGGGAACACCGGGGAGCTGTTTTTT; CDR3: CASSLLTSGNTGELFF
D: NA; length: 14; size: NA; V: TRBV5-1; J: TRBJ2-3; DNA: TGCGCCAGCAGCCGAGACATCGCCACAGATACGCAGTATTTT; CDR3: CASSRDIATDTQYF
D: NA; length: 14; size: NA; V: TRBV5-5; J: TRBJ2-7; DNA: TGTGCCAGCAGCTTGGGACAGCCTTCCTACGAGCAGTACTTC; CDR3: CASSLGQPSYEQYF
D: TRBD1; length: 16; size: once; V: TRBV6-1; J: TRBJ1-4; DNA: TGTGCCAGCAGTGGCAGGGACAGTGCAACTAATGAAAAACTGTTTTTT; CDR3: CASSGRDSATNEKLFF
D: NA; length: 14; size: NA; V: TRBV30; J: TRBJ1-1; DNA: TGTGCCTGGACGCGAGGGGGGGGCTGGACTGAAGCTTTCTTT; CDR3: CAWTRGGGWTEAFF
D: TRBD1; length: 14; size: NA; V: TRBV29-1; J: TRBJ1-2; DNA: TGCAGCGTTGAAGATACAGGGGGCTACTATGGCTACACCTTC; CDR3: CSVEDTGGYYGYTF
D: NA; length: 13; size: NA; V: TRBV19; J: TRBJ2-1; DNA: TGTGCCAGCGGCAAGGGACCTTACAATGAGCAGTTCTTC; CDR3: CASGKGPYNEQFF
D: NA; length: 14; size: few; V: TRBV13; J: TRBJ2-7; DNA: TGTGCCAGCAGCCATCGACAGGTTTCCTACGAGCAGTACTTC; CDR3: CASSHRQVSYEQYF
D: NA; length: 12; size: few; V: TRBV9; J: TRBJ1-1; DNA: TGTGCCAGCAGCGGAAGCAACACTGAAGCTTTCTTT; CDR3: CASSGSNTEAFF
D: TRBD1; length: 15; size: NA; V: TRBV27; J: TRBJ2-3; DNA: TGTGCCAGCAGTCCCCGACAGGGGGTCACAGATACGCAGTATTTT; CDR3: CASSPRQGVTDTQYF
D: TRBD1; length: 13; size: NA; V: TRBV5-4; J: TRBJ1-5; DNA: TGTGCCAGCAGCAACGGACAGGGGGAGCCCCAGCATTTT; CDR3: CASSNGQGEPQHF